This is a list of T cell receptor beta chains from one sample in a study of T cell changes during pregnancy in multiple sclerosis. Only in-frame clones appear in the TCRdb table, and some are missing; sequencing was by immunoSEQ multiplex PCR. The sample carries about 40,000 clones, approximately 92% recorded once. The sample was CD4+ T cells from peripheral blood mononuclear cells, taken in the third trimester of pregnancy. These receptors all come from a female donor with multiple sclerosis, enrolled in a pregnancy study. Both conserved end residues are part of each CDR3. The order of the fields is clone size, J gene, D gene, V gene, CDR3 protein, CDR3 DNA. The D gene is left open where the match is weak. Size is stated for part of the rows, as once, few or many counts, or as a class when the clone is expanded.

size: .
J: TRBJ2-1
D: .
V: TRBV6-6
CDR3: CASSPSDEQFF
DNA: TGTGCCAGCAGCCCCTCTGATGAGCAGTTCTTC

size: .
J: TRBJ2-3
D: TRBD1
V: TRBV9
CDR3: CASSVVGQGGTDTQYF
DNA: TGTGCCAGCAGCGTGGTGGGACAGGGGGGCACAGATACGCAGTATTTT

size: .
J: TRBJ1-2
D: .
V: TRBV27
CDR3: CASRPGQTSDYGYTF
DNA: TGTGCCAGCAGACCAGGACAGACCTCCGACTATGGCTACACCTTC

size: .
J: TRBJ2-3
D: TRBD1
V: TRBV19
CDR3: CASSRRTGGGTTDTQYF
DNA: TGTGCCAGTAGCCGCCGGACAGGGGGGGGTACCACAGATACGCAGTATTTT

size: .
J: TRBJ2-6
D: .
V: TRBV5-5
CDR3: CASTDLGGAVGANVLTF
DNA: TGTGCCAGCACTGATTTAGGGGGGGCAGTAGGGGCCAACGTCCTGACTTTC

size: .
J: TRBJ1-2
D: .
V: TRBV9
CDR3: CASSPGDGDYGYTF
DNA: TGTGCCAGCAGCCCGGGGGATGGGGACTATGGCTACACCTTC

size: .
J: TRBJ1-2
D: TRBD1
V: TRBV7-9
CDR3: CASSPRGLSIPGYTF
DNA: TGTGCCAGCAGCCCGAGGGGGCTCTCGATCCCCGGCTACACCTTC

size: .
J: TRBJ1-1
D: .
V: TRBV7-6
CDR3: CASSLLSTEAFF
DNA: TGTGCCAGCAGCTTATTGAGCACTGAAGCTTTCTTT

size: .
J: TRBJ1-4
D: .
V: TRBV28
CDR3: CASSPMGHPRGEKLFF
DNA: TGTGCCAGCAGTCCGATGGGACACCCAAGGGGCGAAAAACTGTTTTTT

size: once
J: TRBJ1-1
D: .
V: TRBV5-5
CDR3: CASSYKFDLNTEAFF
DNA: TGTGCCAGCAGCTACAAGTTCGACTTGAACACTGAAGCTTTCTTT

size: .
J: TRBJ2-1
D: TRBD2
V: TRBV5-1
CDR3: CASSLETSGRNNEQFF
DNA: TGCGCCAGCAGCTTGGAGACTAGCGGGCGAAACAATGAGCAGTTCTTC

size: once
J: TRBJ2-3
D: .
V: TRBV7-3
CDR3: CASSLGSRFTDTQYF
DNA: TGTGCCAGCAGCCTAGGATCGCGCTTCACAGATACGCAGTATTTT

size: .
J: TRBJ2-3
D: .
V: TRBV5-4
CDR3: CASTSGNREDTQYF
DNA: TGTGCCAGCACCTCCGGGAACAGGGAGGATACGCAGTATTTT

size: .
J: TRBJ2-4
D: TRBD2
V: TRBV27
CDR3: CASSLSRRGLAGETSIQYF
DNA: TGTGCCAGCAGTTTATCCCGCCGCGGACTAGCGGGAGAAACGAGCATTCAGTACTTC

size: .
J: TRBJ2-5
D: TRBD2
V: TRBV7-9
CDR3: CASSPRGPGLAGEGETQYF
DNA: TGTGCCAGCAGCCCCAGGGGCCCGGGACTAGCGGGAGAGGGGGAGACCCAGTACTTC

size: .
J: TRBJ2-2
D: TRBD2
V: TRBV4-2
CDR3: CASSQGNSGTNAGELFF
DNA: TGTGCCAGCAGCCAAGGAAATAGCGGGACCAATGCCGGGGAGCTGTTTTTT

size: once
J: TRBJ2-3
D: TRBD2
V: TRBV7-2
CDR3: CASSLGGPGGGSDTQYF
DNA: TGTGCCAGCAGCTTAGGGGGTCCGGGAGGAGGTTCAGATACGCAGTATTTT

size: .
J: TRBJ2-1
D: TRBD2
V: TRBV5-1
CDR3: CASSPFHSGVSYNEQFF
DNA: TGCGCCAGCAGCCCCTTCCATAGCGGGGTATCCTACAATGAGCAGTTCTTC

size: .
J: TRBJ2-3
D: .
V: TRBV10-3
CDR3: CAITTNFNTDTQYF
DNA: TGTGCCATCACAACGAACTTCAACACAGATACGCAGTATTTT

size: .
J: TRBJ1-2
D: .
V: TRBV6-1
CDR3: CASSASVGLNYGYTF
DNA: TGTGCCAGCAGTGCCTCCGTGGGGCTAAACTATGGCTACACCTTC

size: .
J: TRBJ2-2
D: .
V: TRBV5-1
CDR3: CASSSVRTGELFF
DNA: TGCGCCAGCAGCTCCGTTCGGACCGGGGAGCTGTTTTTT

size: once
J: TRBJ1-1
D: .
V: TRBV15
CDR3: CATSRDLSGTEAFF
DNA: TGTGCCACCAGCAGAGACTTATCAGGAACTGAAGCTTTCTTT

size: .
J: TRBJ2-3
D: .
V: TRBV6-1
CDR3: CASGGAAVGTQYF
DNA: TGTGCCAGCGGCGGGGCGGCGGTCGGTACGCAGTATTTT

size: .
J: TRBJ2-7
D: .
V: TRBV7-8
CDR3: CASSLHGGSSYEQYF
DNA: TGTGCCAGCAGCCTACATGGGGGGAGCTCCTACGAGCAGTACTTC

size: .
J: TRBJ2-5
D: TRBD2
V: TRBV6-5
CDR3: CASSYAGAEETQYF
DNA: TGTGCCAGCAGTTACGCGGGAGCAGAAGAGACCCAGTACTTC

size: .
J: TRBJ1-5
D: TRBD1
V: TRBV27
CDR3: CASSPPGQVNQPQHF
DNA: TGTGCCAGCAGTCCACCGGGACAGGTCAATCAGCCCCAGCATTTT

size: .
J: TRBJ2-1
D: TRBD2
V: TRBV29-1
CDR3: CSAPGGGINEQFF
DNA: TGCAGCGCCCCCGGGGGGGGCATCAATGAGCAGTTCTTC

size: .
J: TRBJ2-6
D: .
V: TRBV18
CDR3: CASSPSLQGTGANVLTF
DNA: TGTGCCAGCTCACCAAGTCTTCAGGGTACCGGGGCCAACGTCCTGACTTTC

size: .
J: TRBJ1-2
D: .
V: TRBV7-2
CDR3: CASSSNTYGYTF
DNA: TGTGCCAGCAGCTCAAACACATATGGCTACACCTTC

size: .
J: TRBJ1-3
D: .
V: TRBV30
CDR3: CAWSVLRTIGNTIYF
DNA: TGTGCCTGGAGTGTCCTTCGTACTATCGGAAACACCATATATTTT

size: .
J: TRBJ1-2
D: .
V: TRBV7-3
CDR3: CASSLTGEEGYTF
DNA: TGTGCCAGCAGCTTAACAGGGGAGGAAGGCTACACCTTC

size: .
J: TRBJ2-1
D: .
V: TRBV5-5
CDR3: CASSSTGEGQFF
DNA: TGTGCCAGCAGCTCGACTGGTGAAGGGCAGTTCTTC

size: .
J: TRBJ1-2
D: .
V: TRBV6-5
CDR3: CASSKSGSYGYTF
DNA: TGTGCCAGCAGTAAATCCGGGAGCTATGGCTACACCTTC

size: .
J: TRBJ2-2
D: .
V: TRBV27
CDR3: CASTHGRGSNTGELFF
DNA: TGTGCCAGCACCCACGGCCGCGGTTCGAACACCGGGGAGCTGTTTTTT

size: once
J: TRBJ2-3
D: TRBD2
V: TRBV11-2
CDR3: CASSSGTSGRGQAQYF
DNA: TGTGCCAGCAGCTCCGGGACTAGCGGGAGGGGGCAGGCGCAGTATTTT

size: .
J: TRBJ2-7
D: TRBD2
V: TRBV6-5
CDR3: CASSYRGLAATYEQYF
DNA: TGTGCCAGCAGTTACCGAGGACTAGCGGCTACCTACGAGCAGTACTTC

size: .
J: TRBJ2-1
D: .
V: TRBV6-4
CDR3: CASSVQVDNEQFF
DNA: TGTGCCAGCAGTGTACAGGTAGACAATGAGCAGTTCTTC

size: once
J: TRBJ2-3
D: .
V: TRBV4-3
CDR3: CASSQKRVNGDTQYF
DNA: TGCGCCAGCAGCCAAAAGAGGGTGAATGGAGATACGCAGTATTTT

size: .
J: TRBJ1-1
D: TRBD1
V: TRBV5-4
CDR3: CASSLAGTGATEAFF
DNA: TGTGCCAGCAGCTTGGCCGGGACAGGAGCCACTGAAGCTTTCTTT

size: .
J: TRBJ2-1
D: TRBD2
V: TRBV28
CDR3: CASSFPSTSGRAYNEQFF
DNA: TGTGCCAGCAGTTTCCCCTCGACTAGCGGGAGGGCCTACAATGAGCAGTTCTTC

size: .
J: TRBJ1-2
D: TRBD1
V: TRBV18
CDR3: CASSPQGGSSGYTF
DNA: TGTGCCAGCTCCCCTCAAGGGGGCTCGTCCGGGTACACCTTC

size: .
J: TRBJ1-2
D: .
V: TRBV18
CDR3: CASSPPADTYGYTF
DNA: TGTGCCAGCTCACCACCGGCAGACACGTATGGCTACACCTTC

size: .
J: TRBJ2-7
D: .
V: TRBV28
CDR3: CASSSRGGGIEQYF
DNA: TGTGCCAGCAGCTCAAGGGGAGGGGGGATCGAGCAGTACTTC

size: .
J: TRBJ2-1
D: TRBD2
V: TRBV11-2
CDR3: CASSLSGTSYNEQFF
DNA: TGTGCCAGCAGTCTATCCGGGACTAGCTACAATGAGCAGTTCTTC

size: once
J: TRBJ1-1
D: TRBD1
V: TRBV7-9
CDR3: CASSSTGTGVSEAFF
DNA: TGTGCCAGCAGCTCGACCGGGACAGGGGTGTCTGAAGCTTTCTTT

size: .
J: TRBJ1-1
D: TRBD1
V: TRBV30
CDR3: CAWNDRGDTEAFF
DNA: TGTGCCTGGAACGACAGGGGGGACACTGAAGCTTTCTTT